Listed below are T cell receptor beta chains from one sample, sequenced in a study of T cell responses to AZD1222 COVID-19 vaccine. This table comes from immunoSEQ multiplex PCR, and its TCRdb copy is limited to in-frame clones, with some not included. Seen here are 160,000 or so clones, about 91% observed once, and the top ten hold roughly 4.4%. This material consisted of peripheral blood, taken on day 0 of MenACWY control vaccination. The receptors were sampled from an adult in good health. Each CDR3 is given with its conserved first and last residue. D genes are given only for firm matches. Not every row has a clone size; where given, it reads once, few, many or a size class.

V gene,clone size,J gene,CDR3 length,D gene,CDR3 protein,CDR3 DNA
TRBV11-2,once,TRBJ2-1,16,TRBD2,CASSLGAGDYDNEQFF,TGTGCCAGCAGCTTAGGAGCGGGAGATTATGACAATGAGCAGTTCTTC
TRBV24-1,.,TRBJ2-2,15,.,CATSGISEVTGELFF,TGTGCCACCAGTGGCATTAGTGAGGTAACCGGGGAGCTGTTTTTT
TRBV10-3,.,TRBJ1-1,12,.,CAIAGAGTEAFF,TGTGCCATCGCAGGGGCCGGGACTGAAGCTTTCTTT
TRBV28,once,TRBJ1-4,17,TRBD1,CASSTRDSPATNEKLFF,TGTGCCAGCAGCACCCGGGACAGCCCCGCAACTAATGAAAAACTGTTTTTT
TRBV20-1,.,TRBJ1-2,11,.,CSASQGGGYTF,TGCAGTGCTAGCCAGGGAGGCGGCTACACCTTC
TRBV7-3,.,TRBJ2-3,15,TRBD2,CASRPGTTSTDTQYF,TGTGCCAGCAGGCCCGGGACTACTAGCACAGATACGCAGTATTTT
TRBV28,.,TRBJ2-1,17,TRBD2,CASTEAGGTIFNNEQFF,TGTGCCAGCACGGAAGCGGGAGGGACAATTTTTAACAATGAGCAGTTCTTC
TRBV23-1,.,TRBJ1-1,15,.,CASSQSGGEMTEAFF,TGCGCCAGCAGTCAATCTGGGGGGGAAATGACTGAAGCTTTCTTT
TRBV7-2,.,TRBJ1-1,13,.,CASRPSGGPEAFF,TGTGCCAGCAGGCCCTCGGGGGGCCCTGAAGCTTTCTTT
TRBV7-2,.,TRBJ2-1,14,TRBD1,CASSYTPGQVEQFF,TGTGCCAGCAGCTACACACCGGGACAGGTGGAGCAGTTCTTC
TRBV30,.,TRBJ1-6,14,TRBD1,CAWNLGQGNSPLHF,TGTGCCTGGAACCTGGGACAGGGTAACTCACCCCTCCACTTT
TRBV4-1,.,TRBJ1-5,16,.,CASSQEKRAARQPQHF,TGCGCCAGCAGCCAAGAGAAGAGGGCGGCCAGACAGCCCCAGCATTTT
TRBV6-2/TRBV6-3,.,TRBJ1-2,14,.,CASSYSNTDYGYTF,TGTGCCAGCAGTTACTCGAACACAGACTATGGCTACACCTTC
TRBV5-6,once,TRBJ2-5,14,TRBD1,CASTRTGVPETQYF,TGTGCCAGCACACGTACAGGGGTGCCAGAGACCCAGTACTTC
TRBV3-1/TRBV3-2,.,TRBJ2-5,12,.,CASSQGTETQYF,TGTGCCAGCAGCCAAGGGACAGAGACCCAGTACTTC
TRBV9,.,TRBJ2-2,17,TRBD2,CASSYPIAAGDTGELFF,TGTGCCAGCAGCTACCCTATAGCGGCGGGGGACACCGGGGAGCTGTTTTTT
TRBV7-3,.,TRBJ1-5,14,.,CASNPNGSNQPQHF,TGTGCCAGCAACCCCAATGGGAGCAATCAGCCCCAGCATTTT
TRBV27,once,TRBJ2-1,16,.,CASSEEGGAAYNEQFF,TGTGCCAGCAGTGAAGAGGGGGGCGCGGCCTACAATGAGCAGTTCTTC
TRBV6-1,.,TRBJ1-5,18,TRBD1,CASSERGQSSRSNQPQHF,TGTGCCAGCAGTGAAAGGGGACAGAGCTCTCGCAGCAATCAGCCCCAGCATTTT
TRBV5-4,.,TRBJ1-2,14,TRBD1,CASSLRTGGYGYTF,TGTGCCAGCAGCCTAAGGACAGGAGGCTATGGCTACACCTTC
TRBV5-5,.,TRBJ1-1,16,.,CASSLGGAPKNTEAFF,TGTGCCAGCAGCTTGGGGGGGGCCCCGAAGAACACTGAAGCTTTCTTT
TRBV7-9,.,TRBJ2-1,15,TRBD1,CASSATGGSYNEQFF,TGTGCCAGCAGCGCCACAGGGGGCTCCTACAATGAGCAGTTCTTC
TRBV2,.,TRBJ1-3,15,TRBD1,CASSRDRERGNTIYF,TGTGCCAGCAGTCGTGACAGGGAACGGGGAAACACCATATATTTT
TRBV4-1,.,TRBJ2-5,16,TRBD2,CASSPSIAGGKETQYF,TGCGCCAGCAGCCCAAGCATAGCGGGAGGGAAGGAGACCCAGTACTTC
TRBV3-1/TRBV3-2,many,TRBJ2-1,16,TRBD2,CASSQVLSGSQNEQFF,TGTGCCAGCAGCCAGGTGTTGAGCGGGAGTCAGAATGAGCAGTTCTTC
TRBV28,.,TRBJ1-1,14,TRBD1,CASSSTGENTEAFF,TGTGCCAGCAGTTCGACAGGGGAGAACACTGAAGCTTTCTTT
TRBV18,.,TRBJ2-1,14,.,CASSPSYGRNEQFF,TGTGCCAGCTCACCATCTTACGGGCGCAATGAGCAGTTCTTC
TRBV3-1/TRBV3-2,.,TRBJ1-2,14,TRBD1,CASSQTGGDYGYTF,TGTGCCAGCAGCCAAACAGGGGGGGACTATGGCTACACCTTC
TRBV11-2,.,TRBJ2-7,13,TRBD1,CASSSGQIYEQYF,TGTGCCAGCAGCTCGGGACAGATCTACGAGCAGTACTTC